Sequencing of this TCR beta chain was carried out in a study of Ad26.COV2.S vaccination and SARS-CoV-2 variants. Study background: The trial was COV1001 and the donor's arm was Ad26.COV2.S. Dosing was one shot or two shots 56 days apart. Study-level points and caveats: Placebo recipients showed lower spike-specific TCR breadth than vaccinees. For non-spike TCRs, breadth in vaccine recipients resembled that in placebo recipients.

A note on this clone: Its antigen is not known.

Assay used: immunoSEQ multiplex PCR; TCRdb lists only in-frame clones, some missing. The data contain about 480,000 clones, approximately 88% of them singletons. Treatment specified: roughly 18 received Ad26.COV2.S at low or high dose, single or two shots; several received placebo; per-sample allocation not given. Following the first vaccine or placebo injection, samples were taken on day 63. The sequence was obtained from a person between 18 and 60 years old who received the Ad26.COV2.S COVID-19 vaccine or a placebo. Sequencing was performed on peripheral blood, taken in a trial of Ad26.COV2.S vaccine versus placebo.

As DNA, the CDR3 is TGCGCCAGCAGCTTGGATGGCACAGATACGCAGTATTTT. Translation gives CASSLDGTDTQYF. The V call is TRBV5-1, the J call TRBJ2-3; D gene ambiguous. Germline CDR1 SGHRS, CDR2 YFSETQ. Deletions cut 0 bases from V and 1 base from J, with 3 bases between. There are 13 residues in the CDR3.